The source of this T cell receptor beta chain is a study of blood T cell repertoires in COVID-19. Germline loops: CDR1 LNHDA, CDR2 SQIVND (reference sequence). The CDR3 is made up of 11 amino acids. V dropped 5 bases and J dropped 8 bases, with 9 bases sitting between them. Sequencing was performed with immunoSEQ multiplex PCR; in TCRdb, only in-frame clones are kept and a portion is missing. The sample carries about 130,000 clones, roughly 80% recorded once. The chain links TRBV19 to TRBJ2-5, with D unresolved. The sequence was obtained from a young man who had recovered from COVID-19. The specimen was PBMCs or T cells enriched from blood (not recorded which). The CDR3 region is CASSGPTTQYF. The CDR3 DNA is TGTGCCAGTAGTGGGCCTACCACCCAGTACTTC.